This T cell receptor (beta chain) was identified during a study of blood T cell repertoires in COVID-19. Study as a whole: COVID-19 samples, acute and convalescent, were from the United States, Italy and Spain.

Donors in Cohort 3 who had recovered were those with two negative PCRs, healthcare professional clearance, or resolution of their symptoms. Profiled with immunoSEQ multiplex PCR; TCRdb holds only in-frame clones, not every one. Here the sample spans roughly 170,000 clones, about 80% being singletons. The sample consisted of PBMCs or T cells enriched from blood (not recorded which). The sequence was obtained from a man over 45 who had recovered from COVID-19.

The CDR3 region is CASSSVVRGSEAFF. The CDR3 nucleotides are TGTGCCAGCAGCTCTGTTGTAAGGGGATCGGAAGCTTTCTTT. The V gene is TRBV5-4, the J gene TRBJ1-1; D might be TRBD1 (5 bases). Germline lookup yields CDR1 SGHNT and CDR2 YYREEE (reference sequence). The CDR3 is made up of 14 amino acids. V lost 3 bases and J lost 8, with 17 bases in between.